This T cell receptor (beta chain) was recorded in a study of PD-L1 blockade in urothelial cancer. The overall study: Patients initiated atezolizumab in about 2014 at 1,200 mg intravenously every 3 weeks.

TCRdb keeps only in-frame clones here, not all; method: immunoSEQ multiplex PCR. The profile shows approximately 90,000 clones, 80% to 85% of them singletons. Regarding time point: pretreatment peripheral blood. This CDR3 has 15 residues. With 0 bases clipped from V and 7 bases from J, the junction kept 2 bases outside the gene matches. Germline-derived CDR1 and CDR2 are SGHAT and FQNNGV. Sequenced material: PBMCs, taken around atezolizumab (anti-PD-L1) treatment. This chain links TRBV11-2 with TRBJ1-6, with 8 bases fitting TRBD1. The TCR was taken from a man aged 60-69 years with urothelial cancer. The CDR3 nucleotides are TGTGCCAGCAGCTTAGACCAGGGGGCAAATTCACCCCTCCACTTT. Protein sequence: CASSLDQGANSPLHF.